This TCR beta chain stems from a study of blood T cell repertoires in COVID-19. The overall study: The United States, Italy and Spain supplied acute and convalescent COVID-19 samples. From T cells, B-cell-depleted T cells, or PBMCs came the material, which was cDNA or gDNA.

Authors' analysis steps: Estimates of nucleated cell counts were drawn from the amplification of reference gene primers. Profiling relied on immunoSEQ multiplex PCR, and the TCRdb table lists in-frame clones only, not all of them. V, J and clone size were drawn from that table, and D and trimming were deduced from the DNA. The table includes roughly 140,000 clones, around nine tenths detected once. This CDR3 has 16 amino acids. The V gene's germline CDR1 is SGHNT and CDR2 YENEEA. V shed 5 bases, J shed 1 base, and the junction held 8 bases outside the gene matches. Sequencing input: peripheral blood. This receptor was taken from a man between 50 and 59 years old with active or convalescent COVID-19. V gene TRBV11-3 combines with J gene TRBJ2-3, with 8 bases identical to TRBD2. The CDR3 here is CASSPSPSGCTDTQYF. CDR3 sequence (DNA): TGTGCCAGCAGCCCCAGCCCTAGCGGGTGCACAGATACGCAGTATTTT.